The following is a TCR beta chain sequence with its context. The antigen remains undetermined. Germline CDR1 reads SGHTA; CDR2 reads FQGNSA. The CDR3 is 14 residues long. The data are from a study of CXCR3-negative and CXCR3-positive naive CD8 T cells. Study-wide results and caveats: More hydrophobic TRB CDR3s occurred in CXCR3-positive than in CXCR3-negative naive cells. Memory CD8+ cells showed much lower diversity, while both naive subsets were comparably high.

In preparing the TRB cDNA libraries, 5' RACE with UMI labels was used. TCRdb re-analyzed the 5' RACE reads; it lists each CDR3 protein once, without DNA. The listing contains roughly 63,000 distinct CDR3 sequences. The chain joins TRBV7-2 to TRBJ1-1; lacking DNA, the TRBD1 call made by TCRdb goes unchecked. The sequenced sample was naive CXCR3+ CD8+ T cells from blood. The subset denotes: CD45RO-CCR7+CD27+CD95- naive CD8+ T cells expressing CXCR3 (TNR3+). This sequence was found in a human donor in good health. Some clones in this sample may be carry-over from other donors' samples. The CDR3 protein is CASSFGTANTEAFF. Using reference TRBV7-2 and TRBJ1-1 for the parts outside the CDR3, the full variable domain is GAGVSQSPSNKVTEKGKDVELRCDPISGHTALYWYRQSLGQGLEFLIYFQGNSAPDKSGLPSDRFSAERTGGSVSTLTIQRTQQEDSAVYLCASSFGTANTEAFFGQGTRLTVV.